This T cell receptor (beta chain) was captured in a study of T cell responses to AZD1222 COVID-19 vaccine. Comments on this clone: Its target is not known.

With 3 bases removed from V and 2 bases from J, the gap between germline ends came to 7 bases. The CDR3 is made up of 13 amino acids. Germline CDR1 and CDR2: MDHEN and SYDVKM. Measured with immunoSEQ multiplex PCR; TCRdb has only the in-frame clones, and not every one. The sample holds 150,000 to 200,000 clones, about 91% seen once. Whole-study findings and limits: There were mostly white British donors and more females than males, and clonal diversity was possibly underestimated. Unmutated regions of variants are reportedly targeted by nearly half of spike-specific TCRs.

This specimen was peripheral blood, taken on day 0 of AZD1222 vaccination. This chain uses TRBV28 with TRBJ1-1, with D hard to call. The TCR comes from an adult in good health. CDR3 amino acids: CASSFVDNTEAFF. CDR3 sequence (DNA): TGTGCCAGCAGTTTCGTGGACAACACTGAAGCTTTCTTT.